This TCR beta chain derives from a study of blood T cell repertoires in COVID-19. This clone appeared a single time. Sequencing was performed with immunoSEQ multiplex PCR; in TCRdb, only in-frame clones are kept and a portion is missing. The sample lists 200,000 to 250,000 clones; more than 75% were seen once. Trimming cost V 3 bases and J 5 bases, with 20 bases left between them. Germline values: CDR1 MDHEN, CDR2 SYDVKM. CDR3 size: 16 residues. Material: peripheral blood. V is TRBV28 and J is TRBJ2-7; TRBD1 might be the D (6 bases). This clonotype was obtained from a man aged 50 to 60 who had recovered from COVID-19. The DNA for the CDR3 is TGTGCCAGCAGTTTTCCATCAGGGGTGTTGGGTAACGAGCAGTACTTC. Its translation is CASSFPSGVLGNEQYF.